This T cell receptor beta chain appears in the sequencing data of a study of blood T cell repertoires in COVID-19. Germline values: CDR1 MNHEY, CDR2 SMNVEV (reference sequence). This CDR3 has 16 residues. In the authors' workflow: Estimation of nucleated cell counts relied on the amplification of reference gene primers. TCRdb's copy holds only in-frame clones and misses some; the assay was immunoSEQ multiplex PCR. V, J and clone size are those of that table, while D and trimming were read from the DNA. This sample has around 70,000 clones; around 90% occur once, and the top ten carry less than 6%. This clonotype was obtained from a woman aged 55-75 years with active COVID-19. Sample: peripheral blood. The chain recombines TRBV27 with TRBJ2-1; 10 bases are shared with TRBD1. The CDR3, as DNA: TGTACGACCGCCTTAAGACAGGGGGCGCGGGGCAATGAGCAGTTCTTC. This translates into CTTALRQGARGNEQFF.